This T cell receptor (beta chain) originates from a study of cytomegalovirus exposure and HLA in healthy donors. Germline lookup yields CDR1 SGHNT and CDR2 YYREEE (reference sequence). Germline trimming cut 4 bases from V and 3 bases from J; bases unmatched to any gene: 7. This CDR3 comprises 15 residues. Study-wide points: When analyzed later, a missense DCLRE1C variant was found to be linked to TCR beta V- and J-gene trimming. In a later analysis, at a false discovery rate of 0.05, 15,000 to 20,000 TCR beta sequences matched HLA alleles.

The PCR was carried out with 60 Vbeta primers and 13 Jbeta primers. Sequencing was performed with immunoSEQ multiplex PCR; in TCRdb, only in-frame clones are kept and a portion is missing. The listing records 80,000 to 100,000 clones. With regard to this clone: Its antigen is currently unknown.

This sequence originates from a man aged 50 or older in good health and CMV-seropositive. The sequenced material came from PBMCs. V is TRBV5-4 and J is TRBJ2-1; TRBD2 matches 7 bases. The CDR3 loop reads CASSLRASGYNEQFF. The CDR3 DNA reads TGTGCCAGCAGCCTTAGGGCTAGCGGCTACAATGAGCAGTTCTTC.